The 17 T cell receptor beta chains listed next were all sequenced from one sample in a study of T-cell reconstitution after alpha-beta-depleted transplantation in children. As it was prepared, the TCRbeta library received unique molecular identifiers. TCRdb passed the PCR reads through MiXCR, listing each CDR3 protein once. Here the sample spans 75,000 to 100,000 distinct CDR3 sequences, roughly 7.7% being singletons. The specimen comprised PBMCs from the stem cell graft donor, sampled from the stem cell graft. The receptor set was obtained from a human donor who donated a stem cell graft to a child with congenital amegakaryocytic thrombocytopenia.

This clonotype has ten or more counts. This sequence joins TRBV10-3 and TRBJ2-2, with D possibly being TRBD1 (8 bases). This CDR3 contains 17 residues. The V gene's germline CDR1 is ENHRY and CDR2 SYGVKD. Trimming took 6 bases from V and 5 from J, leaving 22 bases between them. CDR3 bases: TGTGCCATCAGATCATACGCCGGACAGGGAGGGACCGGGGAGCTGTTTTTT. This encodes CAIRSYAGQGGTGELFF.

At least ten counts were recorded for this clonotype. This rearrangement joins TRBV28 to TRBJ2-1, with a tentative D call TRBD2 (7 bases). From germline, CDR1 is MDHEN and CDR2 SYDVKM. Between the trimmed V and J ends, which lost 5 bases and 2 bases, there was a span of 16 bases. CDR3 length: 16 amino acids. The CDR3 region has the DNA TGTGCCAGCAGTGGGGGGGGGGCAGGAACCTACAATGAGCAGTTCTTC. It specifies CASSGGGAGTYNEQFF.

This clonotype was detected many times. The chain is built from TRBV20-1 and TRBJ2-1; D perhaps matches TRBD2 (6 bases). Germline-derived CDR1 and CDR2 are DFQATT and SNEGSKA (reference sequence). CDR3 length: 16 amino acids. With 5 bases removed from V and 0 bases from J, the gap between germline ends came to 17 bases. CDR3 in DNA: TGCAGTGCTGACGGGGACTTTTCTAGCTCCTACAATGAGCAGTTCTTC. It yields the protein CSADGDFSSSYNEQFF.

This clonotype occurred many times. V usage is TRBV20-1 and J usage is TRBJ1-5; possible D gene TRBD1, 6 bases. With 1 base removed from V and 2 bases from J, the gap between germline ends came to 12 bases. The V gene's germline CDR1 is DFQATT and CDR2 SNEGSKA (reference sequence). CDR3 length equals 15 residues. The CDR3 DNA follows: TGCAGTGCTAGAGGGGTAGGACAGCGCAATCAGCCCCAGCATTTT. It is translated as CSARGVGQRNQPQHF.

This clonotype was counted many times. The chain combines TRBV4-2 with TRBJ2-7; D unclear. There are 13 residues in the CDR3. Germline values: CDR1 LGHNA, CDR2 YNFKEQ. The V and J ends lost 0 bases and 7 bases respectively, with 10 bases between them. This chain's CDR3 is CASSQDPSREQYF. CDR3 in DNA: TGTGCCAGCAGCCAAGATCCCTCCAGGGAGCAGTACTTC.

In this sample, this clonotype turned up many times. J is TRBJ2-5 and V is TRBV7-2; no clear D gene. The germline CDR1 and CDR2 sequences are SGHTA and FQGNSA. The germline V and J ends were trimmed by 1 base and 5 bases, with 11 bases remaining between them. This CDR3 has 14 residues. The CDR3 spells CASSLGARGETQYF. The CDR3 bases are TGTGCCAGCAGCTTAGGGGCCCGTGGGGAGACCCAGTACTTC.

This clonotype showed up many times. The CDR3 sequence is CASSLGTDPRETQYF. For the CDR3, the DNA is TGCGCCAGCAGCTTGGGGACGGACCCCAGGGAGACCCAGTACTTC. The V gene is TRBV5-1, the J gene TRBJ2-5; D remains ambiguous. The V end was cut by 0 bases, the J end by 5 bases, with 14 bases between. The CDR3 consists of 15 residues. Germline loops: CDR1 SGHRS, CDR2 YFSETQ.

The sample holds many counts of this clonotype. The V and J genes are TRBV3-1 and TRBJ2-3, with D maybe TRBD1 (6 bases). Between the trimmed V and J ends, which lost 4 bases and 0 bases, there was a span of 17 bases. There are 17 residues in the CDR3. Germline assignment: CDR1 LGHDT and CDR2 YNNKEL (reference sequence). CDR3 nucleotide sequence: TGTGCCAGCAGCCCTCCCAGTGGGGGCGCTAGCACAGATACGCAGTATTTT. This sequence encodes CASSPPSGGASTDTQYF.

At least ten counts were recorded for this clonotype. Relative to the germline gene, one junction end is altered; a read error may explain this. The V and J genes are TRBV30 and TRBJ1-2; 11 positions match TRBD1. This CDR3 has 13 residues. Germline V CDR1 and CDR2: GTSNPN, SVGIG (reference sequence). The CDR3 spells CAWVRTLGTGGLF. The DNA for the CDR3 is TGTGCCTGGGTCCGGACGTTAGGGACAGGGGGACTCTTC.

Many counts were recorded for this clonotype. This chain uses TRBV7-3 with TRBJ2-1; 11 nucleotides align to TRBD2. Germline loops: CDR1 SGHTA, CDR2 FQGTGA. The trim removed 5 bases at V and 0 bases at J, leaving 0 bases unmatched. CDR3 length equals 15 residues. The CDR3 nucleotides are TGTGCCAGCAGCACTAGCGGGAGCTCCTACAATGAGCAGTTCTTC. Residues: CASSTSGSSYNEQFF.

This clonotype was recorded many times. The V gene is TRBV28, the J gene TRBJ2-7; TRBD2 matches at 7 bases. The germline CDR1 and CDR2 sequences are MDHEN and SYDVKM. V was pared by 5 bases and J by 6 bases, with 7 bases of the junction left unmatched. This CDR3 contains 13 residues. The DNA for the CDR3 is TGTGCCAGCAGTCCGTGGGGGGGTCCCGAGCAGTACTTC. The encoded protein is CASSPWGGPEQYF.

The chain uses TRBV7-8 and TRBJ2-7; D is unresolved. Trimming took off 1 base at V and 0 bases at J, with 4 bases between the two ends. The CDR3 loop spans 13 amino acids. Per germline, CDR1 SGHVS and CDR2 FQNEAQ. CDR3 sequence (DNA): TGTGCCAGCAGCTTAGGTTTCTCCTACGAGCAGTACTTC. Its translation is CASSLGFSYEQYF.

The rearrangement links TRBV6-1 to TRBJ1-4; 7 positions match TRBD1. Germline assignment: CDR1 MNHNS and CDR2 SASEGT. The CDR3 has 14 amino acids. Trimming removed 6 bases from V and 4 bases from J; junction bases left unmatched: 5. The CDR3 coding sequence is TGTGCCAGCAGCCAGGGGGTATTTAATGAAAAACTGTTTTTT. Its translation is CASSQGVFNEKLFF.

This clonotype was found a few times. The chain has TRBV28 and TRBJ2-7; 10 nucleotides agree with TRBD1. After removal of 4 bases from V and 2 bases from J, the junction contained 5 bases not matched to a gene. Germline V gene data show CDR1 as MDHEN and CDR2 as SYDVKM. The CDR3 is 15 amino acids. This chain's CDR3 is CASSSTGTGAYEQYF. In nucleotides, the CDR3 is TGTGCCAGCAGTTCGACCGGGACAGGGGCCTACGAGCAGTACTTC.

This clonotype was counted many times. The V and J genes are TRBV28 and TRBJ2-3; TRBD2 matches at 7 bases. This CDR3 has 17 residues. CDR1 and CDR2 (germline): MDHEN, SYDVKM. Trimming cost V 3 bases and J 5 bases; bases outside gene matches: 14. CDR3 DNA: TGTGCCAGCAGTTTCGAGTCGGTCCGGGAGGTGAGAGATACGCAGTATTTT. It translates to CASSFESVREVRDTQYF.

This clonotype was recorded many times. V gene TRBV5-1 combines with J gene TRBJ2-1; D may be TRBD2 (6 bases). The V gene's germline CDR1 is SGHRS and CDR2 YFSETQ. CDR3 size: 15 residues. V was cut by 4 bases and J by 1 base, with 12 bases left in between. CDR3 protein: CASSDRGESYNEQFF. CDR3 in DNA: TGCGCCAGCAGCGACCGCGGGGAGTCCTACAATGAGCAGTTCTTC. Looking up the rest from reference TRBV5-1 and TRBJ2-1 gives the full variable domain: KAGVTQTPRYLIKTRGQQVTLSCSPISGHRSVSWYQQTPGQGLQFLFEYFSETQRNKGNFPGRFSGRQFSNSRSEMNVSTLELGDSALYLCASSDRGESYNEQFFGPGTRLTVL.

This clonotype was found many times. The rearrangement links TRBV12-3 or TRBV12-4 to TRBJ1-4; 10 bases are a match to TRBD1. After removal of 6 bases from V and 8 bases from J, the junction contained 9 bases not matched to a gene. The CDR3 consists of 15 residues. CDR3 nucleotide sequence: TGTGCCAGCAGCCGCGGGACAGGGGAAGACGAAAAACTGTTTTTT. Translation: CASSRGTGEDEKLFF.